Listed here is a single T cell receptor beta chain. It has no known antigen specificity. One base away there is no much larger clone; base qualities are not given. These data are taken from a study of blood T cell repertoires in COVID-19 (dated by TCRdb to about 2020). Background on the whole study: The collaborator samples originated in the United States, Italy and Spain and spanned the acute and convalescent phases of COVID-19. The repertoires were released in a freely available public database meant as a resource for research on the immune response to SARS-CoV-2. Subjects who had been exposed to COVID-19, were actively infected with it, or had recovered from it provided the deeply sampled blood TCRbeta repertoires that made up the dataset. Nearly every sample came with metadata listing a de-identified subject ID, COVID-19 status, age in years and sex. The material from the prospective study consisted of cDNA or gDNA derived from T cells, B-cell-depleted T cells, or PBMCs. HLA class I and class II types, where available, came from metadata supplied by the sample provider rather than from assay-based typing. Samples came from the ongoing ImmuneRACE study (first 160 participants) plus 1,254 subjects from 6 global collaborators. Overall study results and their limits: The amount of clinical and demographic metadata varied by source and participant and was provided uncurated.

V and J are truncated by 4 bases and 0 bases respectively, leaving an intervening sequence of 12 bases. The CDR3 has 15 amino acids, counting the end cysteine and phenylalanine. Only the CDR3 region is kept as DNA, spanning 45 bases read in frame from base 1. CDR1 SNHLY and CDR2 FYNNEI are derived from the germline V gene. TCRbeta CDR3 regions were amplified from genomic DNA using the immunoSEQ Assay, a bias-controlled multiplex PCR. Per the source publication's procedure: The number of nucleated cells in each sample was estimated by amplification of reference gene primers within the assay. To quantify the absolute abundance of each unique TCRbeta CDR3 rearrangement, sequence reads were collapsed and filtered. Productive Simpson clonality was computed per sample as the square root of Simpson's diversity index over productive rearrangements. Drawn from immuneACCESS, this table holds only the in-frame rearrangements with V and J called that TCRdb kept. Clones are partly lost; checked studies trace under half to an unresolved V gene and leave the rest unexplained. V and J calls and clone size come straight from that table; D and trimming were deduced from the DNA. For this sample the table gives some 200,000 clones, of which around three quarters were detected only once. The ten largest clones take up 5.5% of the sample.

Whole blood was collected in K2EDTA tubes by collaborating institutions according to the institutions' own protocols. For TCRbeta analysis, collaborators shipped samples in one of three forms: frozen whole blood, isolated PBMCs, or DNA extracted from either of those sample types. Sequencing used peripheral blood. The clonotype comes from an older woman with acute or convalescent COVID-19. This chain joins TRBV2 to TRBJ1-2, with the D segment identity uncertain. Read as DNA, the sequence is TGTGCCAGCAGTGCCAACACAGACGCTAACTATGGCTACACCTTC. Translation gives CASSANTDANYGYTF.